The 17 T cell receptor beta chains in this list originate from one sample, sequenced in a study of human T cells and chemical hapten exposure. One entry per CDR3 protein results from TCRdb running MiXCR on the RACE reads. Altogether 84,000 or so distinct CDR3 sequences are present, over 9.5% being singletons, with the ten largest covering less than 2.5%. Indicated time point: patch test 1, 2 weeks after DPC sensitization. Treatment specified: therapeutic diphenylcyclopropenone sensitization with weekly scalp DPC. This specimen consisted of whole blood, obtained in connection with sensitization to the hapten diphenylcyclopropenone (DPC). The receptors come from a man aged 40-50 years with alopecia areata. Some clones in this sample may be carry-over from other donors' samples.

The V gene is TRBV5-1, the J gene TRBJ2-1; 14 nucleotides line up with TRBD2. V shed 3 bases and J 6 bases; nucleotides not matched to a gene: 2. The germline gives CDR1 SGHRS, CDR2 YFSETQ. This CDR3 contains 15 residues. The CDR3 loop reads CASSSGLAGVNEQFF. In DNA, the CDR3 is TGCGCCAGCAGCTCGGGACTAGCGGGAGTCAATGAGCAGTTCTTC.

This clonotype was counted many times. The J gene is TRBJ2-3, the V gene TRBV29-1; TRBD2 matches 7 bases. Trimming cost V 5 bases and J 2 bases; bases outside gene matches: 4. CDR1 is SQVTM and CDR2 is ANQGSEA in the germline V gene. The CDR3 contains 13 residues. The CDR3: CSVYLAVTDTQYF. For the CDR3, the DNA is TGCAGCGTTTACCTAGCGGTCACAGATACGCAGTATTTT.

This clonotype came up many times. J is TRBJ1-3 and V is TRBV11-2; no reliable D call. Trimming removed 3 bases at V and 7 bases at J, with 22 bases between. This CDR3 contains 17 residues. Looked up from germline, CDR1 is SGHAT and CDR2 is FQNNGV. CDR3 amino acids: CASSLGKVGWRSNTIYF. The CDR3 DNA reads TGTGCCAGCAGCTTGGGGAAAGTAGGGTGGAGGAGTAACACCATATATTTT. Complete variable domain (other parts from reference TRBV11-2 and TRBJ1-3): EAGVAQSPRYKIIEKRQSVAFWCNPISGHATLYWYQQILGQGPKLLIQFQNNGVVDDSQLPKDRFSAERLKGVDSTLKIQPAKLEDSAVYLCASSLGKVGWRSNTIYFGEGSWLTVV.

The V call is TRBV28, the J call TRBJ2-7; 8 nucleotides line up with TRBD1. This CDR3 is built from 15 residues. The J segment lost 2 bases and the V segment lost 4 bases, leaving 7 bases of the junction unmatched. The germline CDR1 and CDR2 sequences are MDHEN and SYDVKM. The CDR3 is CASSSSTTGAYEQYV. The CDR3, as DNA: TGTGCCAGCAGTTCATCCACGACAGGGGCCTACGAGCAGTACGTC.

This clonotype was recorded only once. A read error may produce the germline difference seen at one junction end. This chain joins TRBV5-5 and TRBJ2-5, with 7 bases aligning to TRBD2. The CDR3 is 15 residues long. Germline CDR1 reads SGHKS; CDR2 reads YYEKEE (reference sequence). The CDR3 protein is CTSSLGAGEAETQYF. The CDR3, as DNA: TGTACCAGCAGCTTGGGTGCGGGAGAAGCAGAGACCCAGTACTTC.

This clonotype was seen many times. The V call is TRBV4-1, the J call TRBJ1-2; D remains ambiguous. The length of the CDR3 is 15 residues. CDR1 is MGHRA and CDR2 is YSYEKL in the germline V gene. V was cut by 0 bases and J by 4 bases, with 12 bases left in between. The CDR3 is CASSQDPAGSYGYTF. CDR3 nucleotides: TGCGCCAGCAGCCAAGATCCAGCAGGCTCCTATGGCTACACCTTC.

In this sample, this clonotype turned up a few times. In DNA form, the CDR3 reads TGCAGTGCTAGGCGAACTAGCGAGTCCTACGAGCAGTACTTC. It yields the protein CSARRTSESYEQYF. The V and J genes are TRBV20-1 and TRBJ2-7; 7 bases align to TRBD2. CDR1 is DFQATT, CDR2 SNEGSKA, per germline (reference sequence). The V and J ends lost 3 bases and 1 base, in that order; junction bases with no gene match: 6. The CDR3 covers 14 residues.

The V gene is TRBV5-6, the J gene TRBJ2-3; tentative D call: TRBD2 (6 bases). The CDR3 consists of 15 residues. V lost 4 bases and J 1 base, leaving 13 bases between the germline ends. The germline gives CDR1 SGHDT, CDR2 YYEEEE. The CDR3 reads CASSLSGPRTDTQYF. CDR3 bases: TGTGCCAGCAGCCTCAGCGGGCCGCGCACAGATACGCAGTATTTT.

The chain combines TRBV7-9 with TRBJ2-4, with 9 bases aligning to TRBD1. The CDR3 extends over 13 amino acids. Per germline, CDR1 SEHNR and CDR2 FQNEAQ (reference sequence). J gave up 14 bases and V 1 base, and 6 bases lay outside the gene matches. CDR3 in amino acids: CASSLGYRGREYF. In DNA, the CDR3 is TGTGCCAGCAGCTTAGGCTACAGGGGGCGGGAGTACTTC.

This clonotype occurred a few times. V and J are TRBV27 and TRBJ2-3; TRBD2 matches at 7 bases. The junction had 9 bases not matched to a gene; V was cut back by 7 bases and J by 2 bases. Germline loops: CDR1 MNHEY, CDR2 SMNVEV (reference sequence). The CDR3 is 15 residues long. CDR3 DNA: TGTGCCAGCACGGGCACTAGCGCTTCCACAGATACGCAGTATTTT. This sequence encodes CASTGTSASTDTQYF.

V and J are TRBV11-3 and TRBJ2-1; D tentatively fits TRBD1 or TRBD2 (5 bases each). This CDR3 region has 14 residues. Germline V lookup: CDR1 SGHNT, CDR2 YENEEA. The ends were cut back, 5 bases at V and 6 bases at J, with 14 bases in the middle. CDR3 nucleotides: TGTGCCAGCAGCCCGGGACCAGAGAGCAATGAGCAGTTCTTC. Protein product: CASSPGPESNEQFF.

This clonotype was detected only a few times. The chain joins TRBV29-1 to TRBJ2-3; D possibly uses TRBD1 or TRBD2 (5 bases each). The ends were cut back, 3 bases at V and 0 bases at J, with 19 bases in the middle. The CDR3 spans 17 residues. Germline-derived CDR1 and CDR2 are SQVTM and ANQGSEA. The CDR3 DNA follows: TGCAGCGTTGAGAGGGGCCGAGGGCGGTCTAGCACAGATACGCAGTATTTT. Translated, it gives CSVERGRGRSSTDTQYF.

V and J are TRBV20-1 and TRBJ1-2; no clear D gene. Germline V gene lookup returns CDR1 DFQATT and CDR2 SNEGSKA (reference sequence). V was pared by 6 bases and J by 4 bases, with 18 bases between. The CDR3 consists of 14 residues. This CDR3 is CSAQSDGAVYGYTF. CDR3 nucleotide sequence: TGCAGTGCCCAATCGGACGGAGCGGTCTATGGCTACACCTTC.

This clonotype was found a few times. The V and J genes are TRBV11-2 and TRBJ2-7; D is undetermined. The germline gives CDR1 SGHAT, CDR2 FQNNGV. CDR3 size: 15 residues. V was trimmed by 0 bases and J by 7 bases, leaving 16 bases between them. In DNA, the CDR3 is TGTGCCAGCAGCTTAGAACCCAGCGCCGAAGGGGAGCAGTACTTC. Translated, it gives CASSLEPSAEGEQYF.

The rearrangement uses TRBV3-1 and TRBJ2-7, with 11 bases that match TRBD2. CDR3 length: 16 amino acids. Germline assignment: CDR1 LGHDT and CDR2 YNNKEL (reference sequence). V trimming: 2 bases; J trimming: 6 bases; junction bases outside the gene matches: 9. DNA for the CDR3: TGTGCCAGCAGCCAAAACCTAGCGGGAGGCAGCGGCGAGCAGTACTTC. Its protein is CASSQNLAGGSGEQYF.

Many counts were recorded for this clonotype. J is TRBJ1-4 and V is TRBV2; a possible D gene is TRBD1 (5 bases). The CDR3 has 14 residues. V was trimmed by 5 bases and J by 5 bases, leaving 12 bases between them. In germline, CDR1 is SNHLY, CDR2 FYNNEI. This chain's CDR3 is CASSRGPTNEKLFF. The DNA for the CDR3 is TGTGCCAGCAGTCGGGGACCGACGAATGAAAAACTGTTTTTT.

V usage is TRBV28 and J usage is TRBJ1-4, with D perhaps matching TRBD1 (6 bases). V was trimmed by 5 bases and J by 4 bases, leaving 17 bases between them. Germline CDR1 is MDHEN and CDR2 is SYDVKM. This CDR3 is built from 16 residues. CDR3 DNA sequence: TGTGCCAGCAGTCCCCGGGACAAAGCTATTAATGAAAAACTGTTTTTT. It is translated as CASSPRDKAINEKLFF.